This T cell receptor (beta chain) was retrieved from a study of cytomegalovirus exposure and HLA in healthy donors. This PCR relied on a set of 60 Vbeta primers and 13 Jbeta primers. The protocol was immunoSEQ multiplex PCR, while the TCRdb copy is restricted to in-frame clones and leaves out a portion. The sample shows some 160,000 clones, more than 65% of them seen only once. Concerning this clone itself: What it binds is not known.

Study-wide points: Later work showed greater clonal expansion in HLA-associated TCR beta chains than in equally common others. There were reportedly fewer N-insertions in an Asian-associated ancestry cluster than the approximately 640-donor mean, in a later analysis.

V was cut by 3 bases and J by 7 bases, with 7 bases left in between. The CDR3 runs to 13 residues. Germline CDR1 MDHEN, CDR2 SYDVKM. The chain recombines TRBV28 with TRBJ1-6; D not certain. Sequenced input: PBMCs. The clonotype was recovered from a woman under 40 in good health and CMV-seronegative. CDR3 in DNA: TGTGCCAGCAGTTTTCAGAGGAATTCACCCCTCCACTTT. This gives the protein CASSFQRNSPLHF.